What follows are 32 T cell receptor beta chains derived from one specimen sequenced in a study of Graves' ophthalmopathy and Graves' hyperthyroidism. Amplification of TCR beta CDR3 regions used RNA transcripts. HTBI primers were used in a first-round RT-PCR, which preceded a second-round multiplex PCR. TCRdb processed the multiplex PCR reads anew with MiXCR; each CDR3 protein has one entry. This sample has about 390,000 distinct CDR3 sequences, with roughly 15% found just once. Sequenced sample: peripheral blood. All receptors derive from a woman in her late teens or twenties with stable Graves' hyperthyroidism.

This clonotype was seen ten or more times. The chain joins TRBV6-5 to TRBJ2-5, with 14 bases identical to TRBD2. Germline CDR1 reads MNHEY; CDR2 reads SVGAGI. This CDR3 is built from 13 residues. V lost 10 bases and J lost 7; bases outside the gene matches: 5. In DNA form, the CDR3 reads TGTGCCACCGTAGGGACTAGCGGGGGGACCCAGTACTTC. Protein product: CATVGTSGGTQYF.

There are many counts of this clonotype. This chain connects TRBV11-2 to TRBJ2-5, with D perhaps given as TRBD1 or TRBD2 (5 bases each). Germline V gene lookup returns CDR1 SGHAT and CDR2 FQNNGV. This CDR3 is 15 amino acids long. Trimming removed 3 bases at V and 1 base at J, with 12 bases between. CDR3 in amino acids: CASSFLGATQETQYF. CDR3 DNA: TGTGCCAGCAGCTTTCTCGGGGCGACCCAAGAGACCCAGTACTTC.

V usage is TRBV10-3 and J usage is TRBJ2-5; 7 nucleotides align to TRBD1. The germline V gene encodes CDR1 ENHRY and CDR2 SYGVKD. The CDR3 covers 13 residues. V trimming: 2 bases; J trimming: 3 bases; junction bases outside the gene matches: 0. In DNA, the CDR3 is TGTGCCATCAGTGAGGGGACAGAAGAGACCCAGTACTTC. Protein product: CAISEGTEETQYF.

This clonotype appeared many times. The V and J genes are TRBV4-1 and TRBJ2-5; D not certain. The CDR3 runs 12 residues. Germline values: CDR1 MGHRA, CDR2 YSYEKL. V lost 1 base, J lost 5 bases, and 5 bases lay in between. The CDR3 DNA reads TGCGCCAGCAGCCAAGCTCCGGAGACCCAGTACTTC. Protein: CASSQAPETQYF.

The genes are TRBV19 and TRBJ2-1; tentatively, D is TRBD1 (5 bases). CDR1 is LNHDA and CDR2 is SQIVND in the germline V gene (reference sequence). V was trimmed by 0 bases and J by 2 bases, leaving 11 bases between them. There are 16 residues in the CDR3. Here the CDR3 reads CASSIEGRKTYNEQFF. The DNA of the CDR3 is TGTGCCAGTAGTATAGAGGGGCGCAAAACCTACAATGAGCAGTTCTTC.

This clonotype was observed many times. V gene TRBV6-1 combines with J gene TRBJ1-1; 9 positions agree with TRBD1. This CDR3 region has 15 residues. Trimming cost V 6 bases and J 0 bases; bases outside gene matches: 5. Germline V gives CDR1 MNHNS, CDR2 SASEGT. The CDR3 DNA reads as TGTGCCAGCAGGGAGGACAGGGGTGTGAACACTGAAGCTTTCTTT. Residues: CASREDRGVNTEAFF.

This clonotype was counted only a few times. The chain has TRBV11-1 and TRBJ1-2, with 12 bases that match TRBD1. V lost 4 bases, J lost 7 bases, and 10 bases stayed unmatched. This CDR3 is 16 amino acids long. Germline lookup yields CDR1 SGHAT and CDR2 FQDESV (reference sequence). CDR3 DNA sequence: TGTGCCAGCAGCTCTCGGGACAGGGGGCTCCTTGGTGGCTACACCTTC. As protein: CASSSRDRGLLGGYTF.

The genes are TRBV12-3 or TRBV12-4 and TRBJ1-2; D is perhaps TRBD1 (5 bases). Trimming cost V 8 bases and J 7 bases, with 14 bases left between them. The CDR3 consists of 12 residues. The CDR3 spells CASVDDRGGYTF. The CDR3 nucleotides read TGTGCCAGCGTGGATGATAGGGGTGGCTACACCTTC.

This clonotype has ten or more counts. This rearrangement joins TRBV15 to TRBJ2-7, with D unclear. V lost 0 bases and J 6 bases, leaving 6 bases between the germline ends. CDR1 is LNHNV and CDR2 is YYDKDF in the germline V gene (reference sequence). CDR3 length: 12 amino acids. The DNA of the CDR3 is TGTGCCACCAGCAGAGATTCCGGCGAGCAGTACTTC. Translated, it gives CATSRDSGEQYF.

This clonotype showed up just a few times. The genes are TRBV12-3 or TRBV12-4 and TRBJ2-1; 8 nucleotides line up with TRBD2. Germline trimming cut 3 bases from V and 2 bases from J; bases unmatched to any gene: 3. This CDR3 region has 15 residues. The CDR3 reads CASSFRGGTYNEQFF. Written as DNA, the CDR3 is TGTGCCAGCAGTTTCCGGGGGGGAACCTACAATGAGCAGTTCTTC.

The table lists this clonotype with many counts. V is TRBV20-1 and J is TRBJ1-1; D is ambiguous. This CDR3 is built from 12 residues. The V gene's germline CDR1 is DFQATT and CDR2 SNEGSKA (reference sequence). The V gene lost 5 bases and the J gene lost 1 base, with 8 bases spanning the gap. CDR3 sequence: CSAREGNTEAFF. In DNA, the CDR3 is TGCAGTGCTCGTGAGGGGAACACTGAAGCTTTCTTT.

This clonotype was counted many times. Here the CDR3 reads CASSLVRMNTEAFF. In DNA form, the CDR3 reads TGTGCCAGCAGCTTGGTTCGGATGAACACTGAAGCTTTCTTT. This chain connects TRBV7-9 to TRBJ1-1, with unresolved D. The CDR3 totals 14 residues. From germline, CDR1 is SEHNR and CDR2 FQNEAQ (reference sequence). V was shortened by 3 bases and J by 0 bases, with 8 bases between the two germline ends. Filled out from reference TRBV7-9 and TRBJ1-1, the complete variable domain reads DTGVSQNPRHKITKRGQNVTFRCDPISEHNRLYWYRQTLGQGPEFLTYFQNEAQLEKSRLLSDRFSAERPKGSFSTLEIQRTEQGDSAMYLCASSLVRMNTEAFFGQGTRLTVV.

Turning to this clonotype: In this CDR3 the conserved last residue, phenylalanine or tryptophan, is missing, so a read error is likely. This chain uses TRBV2 with TRBJ1-1; D is undetermined. CDR1 and CDR2 from the germline V gene are SNHLY and FYNNEI. V was clipped by 2 bases and J by 11 bases, with 18 bases between them. This CDR3 region has 14 residues. For the CDR3, the DNA is TGTGCCAGCAGTGAATCCGGCAGACGGTTTGAGGCTTTCTAT. It encodes CASSESGRRFEAFY.

The chain employs TRBV6-1 and TRBJ1-1; TRBD1 matches at 8 bases. The CDR3 is 14 amino acids. Germline trimming cut 3 bases from V and 1 base from J; bases unmatched to any gene: 1. Germline assignment: CDR1 MNHNS and CDR2 SASEGT. The CDR3 DNA follows: TGTGCCAGCAGTGAGGGACAGGAGAACACTGAAGCTTTCTTT. Residues: CASSEGQENTEAFF.

This clonotype was recorded at least ten times. This chain uses TRBV2 with TRBJ1-2; TRBD1 matches at 8 bases. Germline CDR1 SNHLY, CDR2 FYNNEI. Unmatched junction bases numbered 8, after V lost 6 bases and J lost 5 bases. This CDR3 comprises 14 residues. The CDR3: CASSSGQGEYGYTF. The CDR3 nucleotides are TGTGCCAGCAGCTCCGGACAGGGCGAATATGGCTACACCTTC.

The sample holds many counts of this clonotype. The chain links TRBV28 to TRBJ2-5; tentative D call: TRBD2 (5 bases). Germline CDR1 is MDHEN and CDR2 is SYDVKM. The V end lost 7 bases, the J end lost 5 bases, and 20 bases lay between the germline ends. The CDR3 sequence is 15 residues long. CDR3 loop: CASKAGLRVRETQYF. CDR3 in DNA: TGTGCCAGCAAAGCAGGACTCCGGGTGCGGGAGACCCAGTACTTC.

This clonotype was recorded at least ten times. V usage is TRBV7-2 and J usage is TRBJ2-7, with a weak D call TRBD2 (6 bases). This CDR3 spans 12 amino acids. V dropped 1 base and J dropped 7 bases, with 8 bases sitting between them. Germline V lookup: CDR1 SGHTA, CDR2 FQGNSA. CDR3 sequence reads: CASSLVAGEQYF. The CDR3 DNA reads as TGTGCCAGCAGCTTAGTGGCGGGAGAGCAGTACTTC.

This clonotype has a count of ten or more. CDR3 sequence reads: CASSLDTGFGEQYF. The CDR3 DNA sequence: TGCGCCAGCAGCTTGGACACAGGGTTCGGCGAGCAGTACTTC. V is TRBV5-1 and J is TRBJ2-7; D perhaps matches TRBD1 (6 bases). Trimming pared 0 bases from V and 6 bases from J, leaving 13 bases between. CDR3 length: 14 residues. Germline V CDR1 and CDR2: SGHRS, YFSETQ.

The chain employs TRBV6-5 and TRBJ1-5, with TRBD1 as a possible D gene (6 bases). Germline V gene lookup returns CDR1 MNHEY and CDR2 SVGAGI. V lost 4 bases and J 7 bases, leaving 11 bases between the germline ends. This CDR3 is built from 13 residues. The CDR3 bases are TGTGCCAGCAGTTGGGGCAGGGGACAGCCCCAGCATTTT. It is translated as CASSWGRGQPQHF.

In its sample, this clonotype was seen many times. The J gene is TRBJ2-5, the V gene TRBV20-1; maybe TRBD2 (6 bases). The CDR3 has 15 amino acids. V was shortened by 2 bases and J by 1 base, with 14 bases between the two germline ends. Germline V gives CDR1 DFQATT, CDR2 SNEGSKA (reference sequence). This CDR3 is CSARTSGDFQETQYF. CDR3 DNA: TGCAGTGCTAGAACGTCTGGGGACTTCCAAGAGACCCAGTACTTC.

This chain connects TRBV20-1 to TRBJ1-1, with D possibly matching TRBD1 (5 bases). V dropped 1 base and J dropped 5 bases, with 14 bases sitting between them. Germline loops: CDR1 DFQATT, CDR2 SNEGSKA (reference sequence). The CDR3 consists of 14 residues. The CDR3 DNA is TGCAGTGCTAGAGGCAGGGCCCCACGGACTGAAGCTTTCTTT. It specifies CSARGRAPRTEAFF.

The table lists this clonotype with many counts. The chain joins TRBV4-1 to TRBJ1-1; D call uncertain. V lost 1 base, J lost 9 bases, and 18 bases lay in between. The CDR3 length is 15 residues. Germline V lookup: CDR1 MGHRA, CDR2 YSYEKL. CDR3 coding DNA: TGCGCCAGCAGCCAAGGTCCAGGAATGTCCCAAAAAGCTTTCTTT. Residues: CASSQGPGMSQKAFF.

This clonotype was seen a few times. An end of the junction differs from the germline gene, which may be a read error. The rearrangement joins TRBV4-1 to TRBJ2-7; TRBD2 matches at 9 bases. CDR1 is MGHRA and CDR2 is YSYEKL in the germline V gene. The CDR3 spans 15 residues. The CDR3 reads CAGSQAGGASYEQYF. The CDR3 DNA follows: TGCGCCGGCAGCCAAGCGGGGGGAGCCTCCTACGAGCAGTACTTC.

This clonotype was seen at least ten times. The chain employs TRBV12-5 and TRBJ1-5; D is uncertain. V was shortened by 4 bases and J by 12 bases, with 13 bases between the two germline ends. Germline V CDR1 and CDR2: LGHNT, FRNRAP. The CDR3 sequence is 12 residues long. The CDR3 loop is CASGSRPQIQHF. As DNA, the CDR3 is TGTGCTAGTGGTTCCCGGCCGCAGATCCAGCATTTT.

This clonotype was seen repeatedly, ten times or more. This chain connects TRBV12-3 or TRBV12-4 to TRBJ1-1, with TRBD1 identical over 8 bases. Trimming removed 5 bases from V and 10 bases from J; junction bases left unmatched: 12. The CDR3 consists of 14 residues. The CDR3 sequence is CASSAHLDRARAFF. CDR3 in DNA: TGTGCCAGCAGTGCGCACCTGGACAGGGCAAGAGCTTTCTTT.

The chain uses TRBV18 and TRBJ1-1; the match to TRBD1 covers 8 bases. The V segment lost 3 bases and the J segment 1 base; nucleotides outside the gene matches: 4. Germline-derived CDR1 and CDR2 are KGHSH and LQKENI. This CDR3 contains 15 residues. Here the CDR3 DNA reads TGTGCCAGCTCACCCCCAGGGGGCCCGAACACTGAAGCTTTCTTT. This sequence encodes CASSPPGGPNTEAFF.

Many counts were recorded for this clonotype. The chain has TRBV15 and TRBJ1-5; TRBD1 aligns across 7 bases. The CDR3 runs to 12 residues. CDR1 is LNHNV and CDR2 is YYDKDF in the germline V gene (reference sequence). After removal of 5 bases from V and 9 bases from J, the junction contained 4 bases not matched to a gene. The CDR3 nucleotides read TGTGCCACCAGCGGTAGGACAGGGCCCCAGCATTTT. Its translation: CATSGRTGPQHF.

This clonotype was picked up many times. The rearrangement joins TRBV11-3 to TRBJ2-7, with 11 bases that match TRBD1. In germline, CDR1 is SGHNT, CDR2 YENEEA. This CDR3 contains 18 residues. Trimming took 2 bases from V and 1 from J; bases not matched to a gene: 10. CDR3 nucleotides: TGTGCCAGCAGCTTATACATCCTGGGACAGGGGGATTCCTACGAGCAGTACTTC. Protein product: CASSLYILGQGDSYEQYF. The entire variable domain, with the rest obtained from reference TRBV11-3 and TRBJ2-7, is as follows: EAGVVQSPRYKIIEKKQPVAFWCNPISGHNTLYWYLQNLGQGPELLIRYENEEAVDDSQLPKDRFSAERLKGVDSTLKIQPAELGDSAVYLCASSLYILGQGDSYEQYFGPGTRLTVT.

The V gene is TRBV10-3, the J gene TRBJ2-7; 9 positions match TRBD1. This CDR3 comprises 16 residues. The V segment lost 4 bases and the J segment 5 bases; nucleotides outside the gene matches: 12. Germline lookup yields CDR1 ENHRY and CDR2 SYGVKD. CDR3 loop: CAISGSPGQGTNEQYF. The CDR3 coding sequence is TGTGCCATCAGTGGCTCTCCGGGACAGGGTACGAACGAGCAGTACTTC.

Ten or more counts support this clonotype. The rearrangement links TRBV12-3 or TRBV12-4 to TRBJ1-1, with D possibly matching TRBD1 (5 bases). V shed 5 bases and J shed 7 bases, with 11 bases lying between them. The CDR3 covers 12 residues. For the CDR3, the DNA is TGTGCCAGCAGTCTACGGGGGATTGAAGCTTTCTTT. Translating it yields CASSLRGIEAFF.

Many counts were recorded for this clonotype. The junction shows a germline mismatch at one end, possibly a read error. The V call is TRBV7-7, the J call TRBJ2-5, with D maybe TRBD2 (5 bases). The CDR3 has 14 amino acids. Per the germline V gene, CDR1 is SSHAT and CDR2 is FNYEAQ (reference sequence). DNA for the CDR3: TGTGCTAGCAGCTTAGGACTCTCCTCGGAGACCCAGTACTTC. This sequence encodes CASSLGLSSETQYF.

This clonotype has ten or more counts. The chain employs TRBV19 and TRBJ1-1, with D maybe TRBD1 (6 bases). The CDR3 totals 14 residues. V was shortened by 6 bases and J by 4 bases, with 15 bases between the two germline ends. CDR1 and CDR2 from the germline V gene are LNHDA and SQIVND (reference sequence). This CDR3 reads CASRQGQWITEAFF. CDR3 in DNA: TGTGCCAGTAGGCAAGGACAGTGGATCACTGAAGCTTTCTTT. The variable domain in full, with the rest retrieved from reference TRBV19 and TRBJ1-1, is DGGITQSPKYLFRKEGQNVTLSCEQNLNHDAMYWYRQDPGQGLRLIYYSQIVNDFQKGDIAEGYSVSREKKESFPLTVTSAQKNPTAFYLCASRQGQWITEAFFGQGTRLTVV.